A selection of T cell receptor beta chains follows, all from one sample in a study of blood T cell repertoires in COVID-19. Data came from immunoSEQ multiplex PCR; TCRdb stores just in-frame clones and leaves some out. The sample has some 300,000 clones, approximately 89% seen once; the top ten hold under 3.5%. Sequenced input: PBMCs or T cells enriched from blood (not recorded which). The receptors shown here come from a woman in her forties or fifties who had been exposed to COVID-19. Each CDR3 is given with its conserved first and last residue. The order of the fields is D gene, J gene, V gene, clone size, CDR3 protein, CDR3 DNA. A D gene is named only where the DNA matches it firmly. Expanded clones are given a class, and other clones once, few, many or no size at all.

>TRBD1|TRBJ1-1|TRBV4-1|.
CASSQKGRDSRPNTEAFF
TGCGCCAGCAGCCAAAAAGGCCGGGACAGCCGTCCGAACACTGAAGCTTTCTTT
>.|TRBJ1-2|TRBV27|.
CASSLQGARNYGYTF
TGTGCCAGCAGTTTACAAGGAGCTAGAAACTATGGCTACACCTTC
>.|TRBJ2-1|TRBV3-1/TRBV3-2|.
CASSQDPQTGGEQFF
TGTGCCAGCAGCCAAGATCCCCAAACTGGCGGAGAGCAGTTCTTC
>TRBD1|TRBJ2-7|TRBV28|.
CASSTGGYYEQYF
TGTGCCAGCAGTACAGGGGGCTACTACGAGCAGTACTTC
>.|TRBJ1-5|TRBV2|.
CASSVEQGNNQPQHF
TGTGCCAGCAGTGTCGAACAGGGAAACAATCAGCCCCAGCATTTT
>.|TRBJ1-2|TRBV28|.
CASSIPADGGRGYGYTF
TGTGCCAGCAGTATCCCTGCAGACGGCGGCAGGGGCTATGGCTACACCTTC
>TRBD2|TRBJ2-7|TRBV3-1/TRBV3-2|.
CASSPSALTSGVRNEQYF
TGTGCCAGCAGCCCTAGTGCGTTGACTAGCGGGGTCCGCAACGAGCAGTACTTC
>TRBD1|TRBJ2-3|TRBV5-1|.
CASSYSGQGGGTDTQYF
TGCGCCAGCAGCTATTCCGGACAGGGAGGAGGCACAGATACGCAGTATTTT
>.|TRBJ2-3|TRBV4-1|.
CASSRGVADTQYF
TGCGCCAGCAGCCGCGGGGTGGCAGATACGCAGTATTTT
>TRBD1|TRBJ2-2|TRBV7-7|.
CASSSGQGIAGELFF
TGTGCTAGCAGCTCCGGACAGGGGATAGCCGGGGAGCTGTTTTTT
>.|TRBJ2-2|TRBV19|.
CASSMGQMNTGELFF
TGTGCCAGTAGTATGGGCCAGATGAACACCGGGGAGCTGTTTTTT
>.|TRBJ2-2|TRBV4-1|once
CASSQDPGRVNTGELFF
TGCGCCAGCAGCCAAGATCCCGGCCGGGTTAACACCGGGGAGCTGTTTTTT
>TRBD1|TRBJ2-7|TRBV9|.
CASSPTGQGAYEQYF
TGTGCCAGCAGCCCAACGGGACAGGGAGCCTACGAGCAGTACTTC
>.|TRBJ1-1|TRBV29-1|.
CSVERGTNTEAFF
TGCAGCGTTGAGCGGGGAACGAACACTGAAGCTTTCTTT
>.|TRBJ1-5|TRBV3-1/TRBV3-2|.
CASSQVRTDSNQPQHF
TGTGCCAGCAGCCAAGTCCGAACAGACAGCAATCAGCCCCAGCATTTT
>TRBD2|TRBJ2-7|TRBV2|.
CASRAGLADYEQYF
TGTGCCAGCAGAGCAGGACTAGCGGATTACGAGCAGTACTTC
>.|TRBJ1-1|TRBV12-5|once
CASGQNTGNTEAFF
TGTGCTAGTGGTCAAAACACAGGGAACACTGAAGCTTTCTTT
>TRBD2|TRBJ2-1|TRBV14|.
CASSPRTSGGASYNEQFF
TGTGCCAGCAGCCCCCGGACTAGCGGGGGGGCGAGTTACAATGAGCAGTTCTTC
>TRBD1|TRBJ2-1|TRBV29-1|.
CSVATGSAYNEQFF
TGCAGCGTCGCGACAGGGTCCGCCTACAATGAGCAGTTCTTC
>.|TRBJ1-4|TRBV5-1|once
CASSLVAGTTNEKLFF
TGCGCCAGCAGCTTGGTGGCAGGGACAACTAATGAAAAACTGTTTTTT
>TRBD2|TRBJ2-1|TRBV18|.
CASSPGLAGGLNEQFF
TGTGCCAGCTCACCCGGACTAGCGGGGGGGCTAAATGAGCAGTTCTTC
>.|TRBJ1-1|TRBV28|once
CASSFRRNTEAFF
TGTGCCAGCAGTTTCCGCAGGAACACTGAAGCTTTCTTT
>TRBD1|TRBJ1-2|TRBV7-9|few
CASSLLTGGYGYTF
TGTGCCAGCAGCCTCCTGACAGGGGGCTATGGCTACACCTTC
>TRBD2|TRBJ2-4|TRBV5-4|.
CASSLDPAGGQNIQYF
TGTGCCAGCAGCTTGGATCCAGCGGGGGGGCAAAACATTCAGTACTTC
>.|TRBJ1-1|TRBV9|.
CASSLTIQGGVAFF
TGTGCCAGCAGCCTAACAATCCAGGGAGGAGTGGCTTTCTTT
>.|TRBJ2-2|TRBV7-9|.
CASSLAGSPNTGELFF
TGTGCCAGCAGCTTAGCTGGCAGTCCGAACACCGGGGAGCTGTTTTTT
>.|TRBJ1-1|TRBV3-1/TRBV3-2|.
CASSQRGGREAFF
TGTGCCAGCAGCCAGCGCGGGGGCCGTGAAGCTTTCTTT
>.|TRBJ2-7|TRBV27|.
CASSRGGRSSYEQYF
TGTGCCAGCAGTAGGGGCGGACGGTCCTCCTACGAGCAGTACTTC
>.|TRBJ2-5|TRBV4-1|.
CASSLRQQVQETQYF
TGCGCCAGCAGCCTTAGACAACAGGTCCAAGAGACCCAGTACTTC
>.|TRBJ2-5|TRBV5-1|.
CASSLEWGGQETQYF
TGCGCCAGCAGCTTGGAATGGGGCGGCCAAGAGACCCAGTACTTC
>.|TRBJ1-6|TRBV19|.
CASNKARENYNSPLHF
TGTGCCAGTAACAAAGCGCGGGAGAACTATAATTCACCCCTCCACTTT